This is a list of T cell receptor beta chains from one sample in a study of human T cells and chemical hapten exposure. One entry per CDR3 protein results from TCRdb running MiXCR on the RACE reads. The sample includes 200,000 to 300,000 distinct CDR3 sequences, 8.6% of them seen just once. The sequences come from whole blood, collected in connection with sensitization to the hapten diphenylcyclopropenone (DPC). These receptors were taken from a woman between 35 and 50 years old with alopecia areata. Some clones in this sample may be carry-over from other donors' samples. CDR3s include the opening cysteine and the closing phenylalanine or tryptophan. A D gene is named only where the DNA matches it firmly. Clone size is shown for a subset of rows, as once, few, many or a class of expanded clone.

v_gene	j_gene	d_gene	abundance	CDR3nt	CDR3aa
TRBV28	TRBJ2-7	NA	many	TGTGCCAGCAACCTACAGGGTCTCCTATACGAGCAGTACTTC	CASNLQGLLYEQYF
TRBV24-1	TRBJ2-1	TRBD1	NA	TGTGCCACCAGTGATTTCCGAGGACAGGGGAACATGAATGAGCAGTTCTTC	CATSDFRGQGNMNEQFF
TRBV29-1	TRBJ2-1	NA	few	TGCAGCGTTAAAAAGTACAATGAGCAGTTCTTC	CSVKKYNEQFF
TRBV5-1	TRBJ1-1	TRBD1	few	TGCGCCAGCAGCCCCCGGACAGGGGCTTCGGGGCCTGAAGCTTTCTTT	CASSPRTGASGPEAFF
TRBV14	TRBJ1-1	NA	few	TGTGCCAGCAGCCCAAGGGTTGATGGACGGACCACTGAAGCTTTCTTT	CASSPRVDGRTTEAFF
TRBV6-1	TRBJ2-7	NA	few	TGTGCCAGCAGTGAAGGGCCCGCGAATTGGGGGTACGAGCAGTACTTC	CASSEGPANWGYEQYF
TRBV18	TRBJ1-1	NA	NA	TGTGCCAGCTCAGGGGACACTGAAGCTTTCTTT	CASSGDTEAFF
TRBV7-2	TRBJ1-1	TRBD1	NA	TGTGCCAGCAGGAGGGGGCTAGGTGTGGGCACTGAAGCTTTCTTT	CASRRGLGVGTEAFF
TRBV20-1	TRBJ1-2	TRBD1	few	TGCAGTGCTAGCCCCAGGGGGTTAAGCTATTACTACACCTTC	CSASPRGLSYYYTF
TRBV3-1	TRBJ2-5	TRBD1	few	TGTGCCAGCAGCCAAGGACAGGGCATACAAGAGACCCAGTACTTC	CASSQGQGIQETQYF
TRBV12-3/TRBV12-4	TRBJ2-5	NA	few	TGTGCCAGCAGGGGGTCCGCGGAGACCCAGTACTTC	CASRGSAETQYF
TRBV6-1	TRBJ2-7	NA	NA	TGTGCCAGCAGTGAGGGGATCTATCGGCCCGAGCAGTACTTC	CASSEGIYRPEQYF
TRBV2	TRBJ2-7	TRBD1	NA	TGTGCCACCCTGGGACAGGGGCCCTACGAGCAGTACTTC	CATLGQGPYEQYF
TRBV28	TRBJ2-5	NA	NA	TGTGCCAGCAGTTCGTCGGGATTGGGCGAGACCCAGTACTTC	CASSSSGLGETQYF
TRBV9	TRBJ2-1	TRBD1	NA	TGTGCCAGCAGCGTACGAGGGGGCGGGTCCTACAATGAGCAGTTCTTC	CASSVRGGGSYNEQFF
TRBV12-3/TRBV12-4	TRBJ2-5	NA	few	TGTGCCAGCAGTTTAAACCACGGGACCCAAGAGACCCAGTACTTC	CASSLNHGTQETQYF
TRBV5-1	TRBJ1-1	NA	many	TGCGCCAGCAGCAACGGACAGCCGAACACTGAAGCTTTCTTT	CASSNGQPNTEAFF
TRBV27	TRBJ2-1	TRBD1	few	TGTGCCAGCAGTGTCACAGGGGAACATGAGCAGTTCTTC	CASSVTGEHEQFF
TRBV10-3	TRBJ2-3	NA	many	TGTGCCATCAGGGGAGATTCAGATACGCAGTATTTT	CAIRGDSDTQYF
TRBV6-5	TRBJ2-7	NA	NA	TGTGCCAGCAGTAATAGTGATTCAGTCTACGAGCAGTACTTC	CASSNSDSVYEQYF
TRBV6-1	TRBJ1-5	TRBD1	few	TGTGCCAGCAGTGAGGGACAGGGAGCGAATCAGCCCCAGCATTTT	CASSEGQGANQPQHF
TRBV6-2/TRBV6-3	TRBJ2-1	NA	few	TGTGCCAGCAGTTACTACTCCTACAATGAGCAGTTCTTC	CASSYYSYNEQFF
TRBV29-1	TRBJ2-5	TRBD1	few	TGCAGCGTTGTCAGGGGGTCAAGGGAGACCCAGTACTTC	CSVVRGSRETQYF
TRBV9	TRBJ1-4	NA	NA	TGTGCCAGCAGCGTAGGACTGGGGGTAGCTAATGAAAAACTGTTTTTT	CASSVGLGVANEKLFF
TRBV3-1	TRBJ1-4	TRBD1	NA	TGTGCCAGCAGCCAGAGAGGGACAGGTGGAAATGAAAAACTGTTTTTT	CASSQRGTGGNEKLFF
TRBV20-1	TRBJ1-1	NA	NA	TGCAGTGCCAGCGCGGGACGGGGGAACACTGAAGCTTTCTTT	CSASAGRGNTEAFF
TRBV7-2	TRBJ2-7	TRBD2	many	TGTGCCAGCAGCCCCACTAGCGGGAGTGTGTACGAGCAGTACTTC	CASSPTSGSVYEQYF
TRBV6-2/TRBV6-3	TRBJ2-1	TRBD2	few	TGTGCCAGCAGTGGACTAGCATACAATGAGCAGTTCTTC	CASSGLAYNEQFF
TRBV6-2/TRBV6-3	TRBJ1-5	TRBD1	many	TGTGCCAGCAGTCGTGATCGGGACAGGGGGCCCTATCAGCCCCAGCATTTT	CASSRDRDRGPYQPQHF
TRBV20-1	TRBJ2-2	NA	NA	TGCAGTGCTAGGAAACAGTTAAACACCGGGGAGCTGTTTTTT	CSARKQLNTGELFF
TRBV12-3/TRBV12-4	TRBJ1-3	TRBD1	many	TGTGCCAGCAGTCTACAGGGGGCGGGAAACACCATATATTTT	CASSLQGAGNTIYF